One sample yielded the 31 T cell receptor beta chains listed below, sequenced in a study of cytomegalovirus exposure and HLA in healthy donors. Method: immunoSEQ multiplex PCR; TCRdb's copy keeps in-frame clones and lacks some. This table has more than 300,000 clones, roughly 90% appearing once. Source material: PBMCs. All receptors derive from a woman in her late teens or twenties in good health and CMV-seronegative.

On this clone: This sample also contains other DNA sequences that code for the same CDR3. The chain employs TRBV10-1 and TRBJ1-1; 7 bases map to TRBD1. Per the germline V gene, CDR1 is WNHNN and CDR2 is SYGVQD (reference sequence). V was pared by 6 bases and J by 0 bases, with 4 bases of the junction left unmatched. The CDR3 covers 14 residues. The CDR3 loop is CASSPDRLNTEAFF. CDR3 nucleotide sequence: TGCGCCAGCAGCCCGGACAGGTTGAACACTGAAGCTTTCTTT.

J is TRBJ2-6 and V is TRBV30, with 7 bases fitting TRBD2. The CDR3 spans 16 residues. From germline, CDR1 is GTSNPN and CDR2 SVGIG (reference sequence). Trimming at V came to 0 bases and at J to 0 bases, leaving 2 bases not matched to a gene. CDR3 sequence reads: CAWSVTGGSGANVLTF. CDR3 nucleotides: TGTGCCTGGAGTGTCACGGGGGGCTCTGGGGCCAACGTCCTGACTTTC.

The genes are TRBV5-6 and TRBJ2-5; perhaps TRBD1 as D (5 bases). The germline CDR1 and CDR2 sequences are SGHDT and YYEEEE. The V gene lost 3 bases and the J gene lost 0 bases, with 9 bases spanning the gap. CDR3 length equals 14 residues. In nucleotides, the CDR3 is TGTGCCAGCAGCTCCCAGGGATACCAAGAGACCCAGTACTTC. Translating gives CASSSQGYQETQYF.

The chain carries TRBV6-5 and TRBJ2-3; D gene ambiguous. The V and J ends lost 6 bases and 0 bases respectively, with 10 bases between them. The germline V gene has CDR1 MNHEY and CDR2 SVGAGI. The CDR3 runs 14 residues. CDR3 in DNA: TGTGCCAGCAGCCATAGAGCTAGCACAGATACGCAGTATTTT. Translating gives CASSHRASTDTQYF.

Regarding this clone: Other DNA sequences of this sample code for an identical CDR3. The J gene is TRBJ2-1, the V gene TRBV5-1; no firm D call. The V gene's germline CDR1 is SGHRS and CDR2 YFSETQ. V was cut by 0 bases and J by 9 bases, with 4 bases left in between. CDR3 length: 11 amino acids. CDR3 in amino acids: CASSLAGEQFF. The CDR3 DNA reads TGCGCCAGCAGCTTGGCGGGTGAGCAGTTCTTC.

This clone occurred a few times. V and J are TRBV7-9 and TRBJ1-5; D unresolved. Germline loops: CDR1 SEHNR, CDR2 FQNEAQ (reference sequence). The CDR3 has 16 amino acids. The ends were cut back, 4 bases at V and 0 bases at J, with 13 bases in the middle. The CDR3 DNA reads TGTGCCAGCAGCTCCGGACCGGACTATAGCAATCAGCCCCAGCATTTT. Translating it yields CASSSGPDYSNQPQHF.

Here the CDR3 DNA reads TGTGCCAGCAGCGCGATGCCGGGACAGGAGGGCTACACCTTC. Its translation: CASSAMPGQEGYTF. The chain couples TRBV9 to TRBJ1-2; 8 positions agree with TRBD1. After removal of 3 bases from V and 8 bases from J, the junction contained 9 bases not matched to a gene. The V gene's germline CDR1 is SGDLS and CDR2 YYNGEE. The CDR3 is 14 amino acids.

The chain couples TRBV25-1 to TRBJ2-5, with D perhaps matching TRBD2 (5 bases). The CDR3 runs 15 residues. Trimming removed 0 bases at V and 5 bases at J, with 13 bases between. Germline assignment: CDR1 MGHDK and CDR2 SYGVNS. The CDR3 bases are TGTGCCAGCAGTGAATACCTCGGGGTGAAGGAGACCCAGTACTTC. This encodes CASSEYLGVKETQYF.

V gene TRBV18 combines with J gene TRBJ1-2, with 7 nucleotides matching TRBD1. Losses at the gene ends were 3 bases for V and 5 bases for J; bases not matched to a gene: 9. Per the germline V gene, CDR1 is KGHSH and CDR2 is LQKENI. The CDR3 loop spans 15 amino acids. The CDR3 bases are TGTGCCAGCTCACCGCCAGGACAGGTCGTTTATGGCTACACCTTC. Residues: CASSPPGQVVYGYTF.

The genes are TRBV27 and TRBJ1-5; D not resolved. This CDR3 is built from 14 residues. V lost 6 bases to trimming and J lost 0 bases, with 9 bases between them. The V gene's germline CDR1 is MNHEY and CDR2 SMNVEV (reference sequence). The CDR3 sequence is CASRREYSNQPQHF. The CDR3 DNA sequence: TGTGCCAGCAGGCGGGAATATAGCAATCAGCCCCAGCATTTT.

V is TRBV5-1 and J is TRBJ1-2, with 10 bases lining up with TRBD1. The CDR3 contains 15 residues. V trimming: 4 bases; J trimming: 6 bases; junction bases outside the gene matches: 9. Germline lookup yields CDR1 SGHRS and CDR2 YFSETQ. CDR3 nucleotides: TGCGCCAGCAGCACCGCAAGACAGGGGGCGGATGGCTACACCTTC. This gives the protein CASSTARQGADGYTF.

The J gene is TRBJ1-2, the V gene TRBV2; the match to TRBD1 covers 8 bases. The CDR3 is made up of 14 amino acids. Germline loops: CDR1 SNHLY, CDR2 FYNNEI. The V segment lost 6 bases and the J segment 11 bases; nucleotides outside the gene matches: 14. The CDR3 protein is CASSPGQVRPGYTF. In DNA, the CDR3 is TGTGCCAGCAGCCCGGGACAGGTCCGCCCTGGGTACACCTTC.

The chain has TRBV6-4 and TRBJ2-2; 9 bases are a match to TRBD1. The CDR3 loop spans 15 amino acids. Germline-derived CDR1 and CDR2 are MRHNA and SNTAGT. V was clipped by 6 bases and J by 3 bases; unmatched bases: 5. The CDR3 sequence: CASSGGTGHTGELFF. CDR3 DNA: TGTGCCAGCAGCGGGGGGACAGGGCACACCGGGGAGCTGTTTTTT.

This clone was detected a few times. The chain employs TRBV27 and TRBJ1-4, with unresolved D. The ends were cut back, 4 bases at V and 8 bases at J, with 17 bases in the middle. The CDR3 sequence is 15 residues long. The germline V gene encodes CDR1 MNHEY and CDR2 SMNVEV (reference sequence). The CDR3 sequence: CASSSGVLSREKLFF. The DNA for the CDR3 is TGTGCCAGCAGTTCCGGGGTCCTATCAAGGGAAAAACTGTTTTTT. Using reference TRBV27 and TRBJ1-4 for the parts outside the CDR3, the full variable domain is EAQVTQNPRYLITVTGKKLTVTCSQNMNHEYMSWYRQDPGLGLRQIYYSMNVEVTDKGDVPEGYKVSRKEKRNFPLILESPSPNQTSLYFCASSSGVLSREKLFFGSGTQLSVL.

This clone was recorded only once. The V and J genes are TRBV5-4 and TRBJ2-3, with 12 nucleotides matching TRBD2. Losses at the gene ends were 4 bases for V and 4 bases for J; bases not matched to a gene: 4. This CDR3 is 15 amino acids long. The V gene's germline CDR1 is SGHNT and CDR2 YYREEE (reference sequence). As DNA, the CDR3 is TGTGCCAGCAGCCTGACTAGCGGGAGATCAGATACGCAGTATTTT. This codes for CASSLTSGRSDTQYF. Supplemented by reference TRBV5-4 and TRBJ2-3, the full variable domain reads ETGVTQSPTHLIKTRGQQVTLRCSSQSGHNTVSWYQQALGQGPQFIFQYYREEENGRGNFPPRFSGLQFPNYSSELNVNALELDDSALYLCASSLTSGRSDTQYFGPGTRLTVL.

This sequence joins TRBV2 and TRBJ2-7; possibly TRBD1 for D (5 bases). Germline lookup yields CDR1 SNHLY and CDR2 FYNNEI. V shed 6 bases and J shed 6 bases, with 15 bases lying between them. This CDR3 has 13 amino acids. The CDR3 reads CASRLSGHLEQYF. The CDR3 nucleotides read TGTGCCAGCAGGTTGTCAGGGCATCTCGAGCAGTACTTC. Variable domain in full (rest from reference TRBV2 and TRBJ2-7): EPEVTQTPSHQVTQMGQEVILRCVPISNHLYFYWYRQILGQKVEFLVSFYNNEISEKSEIFDDQFSVERPDGSNFTLKIRSTKLEDSAMYFCASRLSGHLEQYFGPGTRLTVT.

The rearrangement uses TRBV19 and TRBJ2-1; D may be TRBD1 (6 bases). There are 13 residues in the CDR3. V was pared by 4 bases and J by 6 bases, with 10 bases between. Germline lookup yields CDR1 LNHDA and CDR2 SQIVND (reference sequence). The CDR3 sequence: CASSNRVVNEQFF. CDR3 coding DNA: TGTGCCAGTAGTAACAGGGTCGTCAATGAGCAGTTCTTC.

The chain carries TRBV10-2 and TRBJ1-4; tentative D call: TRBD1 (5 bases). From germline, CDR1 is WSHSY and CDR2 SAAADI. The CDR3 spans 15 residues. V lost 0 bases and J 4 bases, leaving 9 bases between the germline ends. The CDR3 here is CASSESGRYNEKLFF. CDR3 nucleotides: TGCGCCAGCAGTGAGTCGGGGCGGTATAATGAAAAACTGTTTTTT.

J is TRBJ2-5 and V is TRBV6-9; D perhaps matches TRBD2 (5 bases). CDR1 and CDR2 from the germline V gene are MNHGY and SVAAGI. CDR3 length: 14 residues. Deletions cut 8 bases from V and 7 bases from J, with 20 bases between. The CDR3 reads CASPSPSGRGTQYF. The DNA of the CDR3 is TGTGCCAGCCCTTCCCCCAGCGGTAGAGGGACCCAGTACTTC.

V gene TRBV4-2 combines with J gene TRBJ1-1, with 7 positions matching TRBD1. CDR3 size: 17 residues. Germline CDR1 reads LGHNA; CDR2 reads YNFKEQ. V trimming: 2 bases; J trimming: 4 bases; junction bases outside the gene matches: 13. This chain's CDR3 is CASSQREGRQGGTEAFF. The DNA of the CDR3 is TGTGCCAGCAGCCAACGAGAGGGCCGGCAGGGGGGCACTGAAGCTTTCTTT.

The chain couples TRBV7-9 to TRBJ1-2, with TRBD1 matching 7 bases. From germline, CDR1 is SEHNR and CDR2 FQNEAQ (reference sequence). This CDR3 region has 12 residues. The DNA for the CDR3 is TGTGCTTGGGACAGAAATAACTATGGCTACACCTTC. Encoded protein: CAWDRNNYGYTF.

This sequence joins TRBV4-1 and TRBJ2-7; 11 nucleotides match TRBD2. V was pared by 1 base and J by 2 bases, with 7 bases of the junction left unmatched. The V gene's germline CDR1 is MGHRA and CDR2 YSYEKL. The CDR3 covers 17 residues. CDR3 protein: CASSQVTGTSGTYEQYF. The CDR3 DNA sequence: TGCGCCAGCAGCCAAGTGACCGGGACTAGCGGCACCTACGAGCAGTACTTC.

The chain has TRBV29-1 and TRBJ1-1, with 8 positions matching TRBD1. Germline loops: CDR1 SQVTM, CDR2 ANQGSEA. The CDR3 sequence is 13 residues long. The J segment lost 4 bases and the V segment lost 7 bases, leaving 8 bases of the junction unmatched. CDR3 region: CSDTGQGFTEAFF. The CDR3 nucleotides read TGCAGCGATACCGGACAGGGATTCACTGAAGCTTTCTTT.

CDR3 nucleotides: TGTGCCAGCAGTGAACCCCCTCGACAGGGCGTTAATTCACCCCTCCACTTT. This translates into CASSEPPRQGVNSPLHF. The rearrangement links TRBV6-1 to TRBJ1-6; 7 bases map to TRBD1. The CDR3 runs to 17 residues. Looked up from germline, CDR1 is MNHNS and CDR2 is SASEGT. The J segment lost 6 bases and the V segment lost 2 bases, leaving 10 bases of the junction unmatched.

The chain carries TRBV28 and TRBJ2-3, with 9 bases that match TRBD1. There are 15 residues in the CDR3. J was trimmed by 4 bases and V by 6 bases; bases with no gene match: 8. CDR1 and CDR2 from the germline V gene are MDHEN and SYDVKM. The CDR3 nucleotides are TGTGCCAGCAGGGAACCGGGACAGGGCGCAGATACGCAGTATTTT. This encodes CASREPGQGADTQYF.

The CDR3 nucleotides read TGTGCCAGCAACCCCGGGGGGACTAGCGGGACAGTCTCCTACAATGAGCAGTTCTTC. It translates to CASNPGGTSGTVSYNEQFF. The chain is built from TRBV9 and TRBJ2-1, with 13 bases matching TRBD2. With 6 bases clipped from V and 0 bases from J, the junction kept 12 bases outside the gene matches. This CDR3 is built from 19 residues. The germline V gene encodes CDR1 SGDLS and CDR2 YYNGEE.

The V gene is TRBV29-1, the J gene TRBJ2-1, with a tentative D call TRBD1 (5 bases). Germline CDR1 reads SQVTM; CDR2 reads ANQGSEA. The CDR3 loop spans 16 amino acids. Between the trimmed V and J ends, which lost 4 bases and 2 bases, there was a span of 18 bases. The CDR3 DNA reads TGCAGCGTTGTCGTCAGGGTAGTTCCCCCCTACAATGAGCAGTTCTTC. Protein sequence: CSVVVRVVPPYNEQFF.

The CDR3 spells CASKKGGGEKLFF. Here the CDR3 DNA reads TGTGCCAGCAAGAAGGGTGGAGGCGAAAAACTGTTTTTT. V is TRBV7-6 and J is TRBJ1-4; D gene ambiguous. The CDR3 covers 13 residues. Germline V gives CDR1 SGHVS, CDR2 FNYEAQ. The V end lost 7 bases, the J end lost 8 bases, and 14 bases lay between the germline ends.

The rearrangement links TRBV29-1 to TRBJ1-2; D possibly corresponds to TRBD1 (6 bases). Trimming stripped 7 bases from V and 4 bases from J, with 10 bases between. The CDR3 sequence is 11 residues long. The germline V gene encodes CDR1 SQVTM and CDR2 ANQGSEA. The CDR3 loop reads CSATGTYGYTF. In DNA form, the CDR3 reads TGCAGCGCAACAGGGACCTATGGCTACACCTTC.

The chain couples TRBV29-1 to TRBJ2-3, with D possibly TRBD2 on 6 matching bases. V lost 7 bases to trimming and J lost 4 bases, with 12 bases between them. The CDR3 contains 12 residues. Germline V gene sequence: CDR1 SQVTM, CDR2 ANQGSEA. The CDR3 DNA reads TGCAGCGCTCCGACTAGTGCAGATACGCAGTATTTT. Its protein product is CSAPTSADTQYF.

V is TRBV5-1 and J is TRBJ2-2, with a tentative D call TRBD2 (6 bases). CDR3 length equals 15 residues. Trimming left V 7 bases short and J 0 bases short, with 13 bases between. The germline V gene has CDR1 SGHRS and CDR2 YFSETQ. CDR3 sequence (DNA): TGCGCCAGCGGGCCGGGACTTTCGAACACCGGGGAGCTGTTTTTT. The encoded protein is CASGPGLSNTGELFF.